This T cell receptor (beta chain) was recovered during a study of T cells in Graves' hyperthyroidism and ophthalmopathy. Amplification of TCR beta CDR3 regions used RNA as the template. Using the HTBI primer set, a first-round RT-PCR was run on the TCR CDR3. TCRdb ran MiXCR on the multiplex PCR reads and lists one entry per CDR3 protein. This sample yields about 570,000 distinct CDR3 sequences, of which roughly 50% are seen a single time; 15% to 20% belongs to the top ten. The CDR3 has 15 amino acids. V lost 5 bases, J lost 6 bases, and 6 bases stayed unmatched. Ten or more counts support this clonotype.

Sequencing input: peripheral blood or thyroid tissue (not recorded which). The genes are TRBV12-3 or TRBV12-4 and TRBJ2-5, with TRBD2 identical over 13 bases. This sequence was found in an adult woman with Graves' disease, either hyperthyroidism or ophthalmopathy (not recorded which). The CDR3 protein is CASSRTSGRGKTQYF. CDR3 in DNA: TGTGCCAGCAGTCGGACTAGCGGGAGAGGGAAGACCCAGTACTTC.